This entry lists 25 T cell receptor beta chains sequenced from one sample in a study of T cell responses to AZD1222 COVID-19 vaccine (TCRdb year 2021). Library creation used the immunoSEQ multiplex PCR assay. Here the immuneACCESS table is served through TCRdb, limited to in-frame sequences with V and J called. Missing clones are a known gap in these copies; in checked studies unresolved V genes cover under half, and the rest lacks a known reason. This sample gives around 130,000 clones in total; roughly 88% of them show up just once. Under 20% of the sample comes from the top ten. This specimen's time point label, interpreted: baseline before first vaccination. The sample's treatment or condition label, in plain terms: meningococcal conjugate vaccine given as trial control. The specimen comprised peripheral blood, sampled on day 0 of MenACWY control vaccination. The receptors were sampled from an adult in good health.

The J gene is TRBJ1-6, the V gene TRBV5-6, with D maybe TRBD1 (5 bases). This CDR3 is 13 amino acids long. Per germline, CDR1 SGHDT and CDR2 YYEEEE. The V gene lost 2 bases and the J gene lost 16 bases, with 16 bases spanning the gap. CDR3 protein: CASSFGHDSSLHF. The CDR3 DNA reads as TGTGCCAGCAGCTTTGGACATGATTCCTCTCTCCACTTT.

This clone was detected once. The chain uses TRBV30 and TRBJ1-1, with D uncertain. Trimming pared 3 bases from V and 1 base from J, leaving 6 bases between. Looked up from germline, CDR1 is GTSNPN and CDR2 is SVGIG (reference sequence). The CDR3 has 12 residues. CDR3 region: CAWRPGNTEAFF. The DNA for the CDR3 is TGTGCCTGGAGGCCAGGGAACACTGAAGCTTTCTTT. The complete variable domain, with remaining parts taken from reference TRBV30 and TRBJ1-1, reads SQTIHQWPATLVQPVGSPLSLECTVEGTSNPNLYWYRQAAGRGLQLLFYSVGIGQISSEVPQNLSASRPQDRQFILSSKKLLLSDSGFYLCAWRPGNTEAFFGQGTRLTVV.

This clone has more than one count but fewer than ten. The chain uses TRBV6-6 and TRBJ2-7; D might be TRBD1 (5 bases). Per the germline V gene, CDR1 is MNHNY and CDR2 is SVGAGI (reference sequence). V was shortened by 2 bases and J by 0 bases, with 11 bases between the two germline ends. The CDR3 contains 15 residues. CDR3 residues: CASSYGDSSSYEQYF. CDR3 coding DNA: TGTGCCAGCAGTTACGGTGACAGCAGCTCCTACGAGCAGTACTTC.

This chain connects TRBV7-2 to TRBJ1-3; D is undetermined. CDR1 and CDR2 (germline): SGHTA, FQGNSA. The CDR3 spans 18 residues. V was shortened by 1 base and J by 7 bases, with 23 bases between the two germline ends. CDR3 residues: CASSLVSGWATGKNTIYF. As DNA, the CDR3 is TGTGCCAGCAGCTTAGTATCGGGCTGGGCAACGGGAAAGAACACCATATATTTT. Full variable domain (missing parts from reference TRBV7-2 and TRBJ1-3): GAGVSQSPSNKVTEKGKDVELRCDPISGHTALYWYRQSLGQGLEFLIYFQGNSAPDKSGLPSDRFSAERTGGSVSTLTIQRTQQEDSAVYLCASSLVSGWATGKNTIYFGEGSWLTVV.

V usage is TRBV19 and J usage is TRBJ1-2, with 7 bases lining up with TRBD1. Germline-derived CDR1 and CDR2 are LNHDA and SQIVND (reference sequence). V lost 6 bases and J lost 6; bases outside the gene matches: 13. This CDR3 is 15 amino acids long. In nucleotides, the CDR3 is TGTGCCAGTAGCACCCGACCACAGGGGACTCATGGCTACACCTTC. This sequence encodes CASSTRPQGTHGYTF.

This chain connects TRBV28 to TRBJ2-7; D not resolved. The CDR3 spans 12 residues. Trimming took off 7 bases at V and 5 bases at J, with 12 bases between the two ends. Looked up from germline, CDR1 is MDHEN and CDR2 is SYDVKM. The CDR3 region has the DNA TGTGCCAGCACCGGCCCTAGGGACGAGCAGTACTTC. Protein sequence: CASTGPRDEQYF.

The CDR3 DNA reads TGTGCCAGCAGTGAAGTCCAAGAGGCCCCCAATGTTTACAATGAGCAGTTCTTC. Translation: CASSEVQEAPNVYNEQFF. J is TRBJ2-1 and V is TRBV25-1; D is unclear. V lost 2 bases and J 4 bases, leaving 21 bases between the germline ends. CDR1 is MGHDK and CDR2 is SYGVNS in the germline V gene. This CDR3 comprises 18 residues. The full variable domain, in which reference TRBV25-1 and TRBJ2-1 provide the parts outside the CDR3, is EADIYQTPRYLVIGTGKKITLECSQTMGHDKMYWYQQDPGMELHLIHYSYGVNSTEKGDLSSESTVSRIRTEHFPLTLESARPSHTSQYLCASSEVQEAPNVYNEQFFGPGTRLTVL.

Only one count was recorded for this clone. The gene calls are TRBV29-1 and TRBJ1-1; D remains ambiguous. This CDR3 has 12 amino acids. V lost 4 bases and J 1 base, leaving 7 bases between the germline ends. The germline V gene encodes CDR1 SQVTM and CDR2 ANQGSEA. CDR3 nucleotides: TGCAGCGTTGCATTGGGGAACACTGAAGCTTTCTTT. It translates to CSVALGNTEAFF.

The rearrangement uses TRBV20-1 and TRBJ1-4; D is ambiguous. Trimming took 3 bases from V and 8 from J, leaving 4 bases between them. In germline, CDR1 is DFQATT, CDR2 SNEGSKA (reference sequence). This CDR3 spans 10 amino acids. The CDR3 loop reads CSASREKLFF. DNA for the CDR3: TGCAGTGCTAGCAGGGAAAAACTGTTTTTT.

CDR3 protein: CASSPSRAKFRASEQYF. CDR3 sequence (DNA): TGCGCCAGCAGCCCATCAAGGGCGAAATTTAGGGCATCCGAGCAGTACTTC. This sequence joins TRBV4-1 and TRBJ2-7; no reliable D call. Trimming cost V 4 bases and J 6 bases, with 25 bases left between them. The CDR3 has 17 residues. Per germline, CDR1 MGHRA and CDR2 YSYEKL.

The gene calls are TRBV27 and TRBJ1-6, with no clear D. Germline values: CDR1 MNHEY, CDR2 SMNVEV (reference sequence). Trimming took off 5 bases at V and 10 bases at J, with 15 bases between the two ends. The CDR3 length is 14 residues. The CDR3: CASSPIPVQSPLHF. CDR3 in DNA: TGTGCCAGCAGTCCAATACCCGTACAGTCACCCCTCCACTTT.

This clone turned up a few times. The genes are TRBV4-1 and TRBJ1-6; D remains ambiguous. The CDR3 length is 14 residues. Germline V CDR1 and CDR2: MGHRA, YSYEKL. Trimming shortened V by 2 bases and J by 4 bases, and 6 bases separated the two germline ends. The CDR3 coding sequence is TGCGCCAGCAGCCAACTACAATATAATTCACCCCTCCACTTT. Protein: CASSQLQYNSPLHF.

The chain recombines TRBV4-1 with TRBJ2-1; TRBD2 matches 10 bases. Unmatched junction bases numbered 6, after V lost 1 base and J lost 3 bases. Germline assignment: CDR1 MGHRA and CDR2 YSYEKL. The CDR3 runs to 17 residues. CDR3 region: CASSQVSGRSLYNEQFF. As DNA, the CDR3 is TGCGCCAGCAGCCAAGTTAGCGGGAGGTCTCTCTACAATGAGCAGTTCTTC.

The gene calls are TRBV18 and TRBJ2-5; 11 bases line up with TRBD2. J was trimmed by 5 bases and V by 2 bases; bases with no gene match: 7. CDR1 is KGHSH and CDR2 is LQKENI in the germline V gene. The CDR3 runs 16 residues. CDR3 residues: CASSPATSGIYETQYF. CDR3 sequence (DNA): TGTGCCAGCTCACCAGCGACTAGCGGGATATATGAGACCCAGTACTTC. Supplemented by reference TRBV18 and TRBJ2-5, the full variable domain reads NAGVMQNPRHLVRRRGQEARLRCSPMKGHSHVYWYRQLPEEGLKFMVYLQKENIIDESGMPKERFSAEFPKEGPSILRIQQVVRGDSAAYFCASSPATSGIYETQYFGPGTRLLVL.

The rearrangement uses TRBV2 and TRBJ1-2; a possible D gene is TRBD1 (5 bases). Trimming stripped 3 bases from V and 8 bases from J, with 13 bases between. The CDR3 length is 13 residues. Germline-derived CDR1 and CDR2 are SNHLY and FYNNEI. Here the CDR3 DNA reads TGTGCCAGCAGTGAGGAGGTCGGGGCAGGCTACACCTTC. It codes for CASSEEVGAGYTF.

The CDR3 loop is CAWSVAVSGNTIYF. As DNA, the CDR3 is TGTGCCTGGAGTGTAGCCGTGTCTGGAAACACCATATATTTT. V is TRBV30 and J is TRBJ1-3, with unresolved D. V lost 0 bases, J lost 1 base, and 7 bases lay in between. CDR3 length: 14 amino acids. Germline V gene sequence: CDR1 GTSNPN, CDR2 SVGIG (reference sequence).

The chain employs TRBV7-2 and TRBJ2-1; D unclear. The CDR3 has 12 amino acids. CDR1 and CDR2 from the germline V gene are SGHTA and FQGNSA. With 1 base removed from V and 7 bases from J, the gap between germline ends came to 5 bases. The CDR3 sequence is CASSLDRNEQFF. DNA of the CDR3: TGTGCCAGCAGCTTAGATAGGAATGAGCAGTTCTTC.

The rearrangement joins TRBV2 to TRBJ1-5; D perhaps matches TRBD1 (6 bases). The germline V gene has CDR1 SNHLY and CDR2 FYNNEI. The V end was cut by 4 bases, the J end by 4 bases, with 8 bases between. This CDR3 comprises 13 residues. The DNA of the CDR3 is TGTGCCAGCAGTGCAGGGGAAAATCAGCCCCAGCATTTT. Translating gives CASSAGENQPQHF.

The chain uses TRBV15 and TRBJ2-5; unclear D gene. V lost 1 base, J lost 5 bases, and 8 bases lay in between. This CDR3 spans 13 amino acids. CDR1 and CDR2 from the germline V gene are LNHNV and YYDKDF (reference sequence). CDR3: CATSRGSQETQYF. DNA for the CDR3: TGTGCCACCAGCAGAGGCAGTCAGGAGACCCAGTACTTC.

V and J are TRBV5-1 and TRBJ2-1, with TRBD1 as a possible D gene (5 bases). The CDR3 spans 14 residues. CDR1 and CDR2 from the germline V gene are SGHRS and YFSETQ. V lost 0 bases and J lost 3, with 7 bases in between. The CDR3 protein is CASSLGQGYNEQFF. The CDR3 nucleotides are TGCGCCAGCAGCTTGGGTCAGGGCTACAATGAGCAGTTCTTC.

This chain links TRBV12-5 with TRBJ1-5; D remains unclear. CDR3 length: 14 amino acids. Trimming took off 7 bases at V and 6 bases at J, with 16 bases between the two ends. Germline V lookup: CDR1 LGHNT, CDR2 FRNRAP. This CDR3 is CASASSVWGQPQHF. CDR3 DNA: TGTGCTAGTGCCTCATCGGTTTGGGGTCAGCCCCAGCATTTT.

The chain carries TRBV6-5 and TRBJ1-4; D gene ambiguous. There are 11 residues in the CDR3. Germline V CDR1 and CDR2: MNHEY, SVGAGI. The CDR3 loop reads CVTTTNEKLFF. In DNA, the CDR3 is TGTGTCACGACAACTAATGAAAAACTGTTTTTT.

The chain recombines TRBV10-2 with TRBJ2-1; D remains unclear. The CDR3 covers 13 residues. Germline values: CDR1 WSHSY, CDR2 SAAADI. V lost 4 bases to trimming and J lost 6 bases, with 10 bases between them. CDR3 sequence: CASSVEIGNEQFF. In DNA form, the CDR3 reads TGCGCCAGCAGTGTCGAAATAGGCAATGAGCAGTTCTTC.

The chain couples TRBV21-1 to TRBJ1-4; TRBD1 is the table's D call, not checked against the DNA. TRBV21-1 constitutes a pseudogene. The length of the CDR3 is 18 residues. In nucleotides, the CDR3 is TGTGCCAGCAGCAAAGTATTCGGGACAGGGGTCAAATCTGAAAAACTGTTTTTT. It translates to CASSKVFGTGVKSEKLFF.

This clone is a singleton in its sample. This chain uses TRBV18 with TRBJ2-7; D perhaps matches TRBD2 (5 bases). The germline CDR1 and CDR2 sequences are KGHSH and LQKENI. CDR3 size: 13 residues. V was cut by 1 base and J by 6 bases, with 10 bases left in between. CDR3 in DNA: TGTGCCAGCTCACCACTGGGAGAGGGCGAGCAGTACTTC. Amino acid sequence: CASSPLGEGEQYF. The complete variable domain, with remaining parts taken from reference TRBV18 and TRBJ2-7, reads NAGVMQNPRHLVRRRGQEARLRCSPMKGHSHVYWYRQLPEEGLKFMVYLQKENIIDESGMPKERFSAEFPKEGPSILRIQQVVRGDSAAYFCASSPLGEGEQYFGPGTRLTVT.